One sample yielded the 30 T cell receptor beta chains listed below, sequenced in a study of T cell responses to AZD1222 COVID-19 vaccine. Libraries were prepared by immunoSEQ multiplex PCR; TCRdb keeps only in-frame clonotypes and omits some of them. The sample yields some 170,000 clones, roughly nine tenths seen once. The sequenced sample was peripheral blood, obtained 28 days after the second AZD1222 dose. The receptors come from an adult who received the AZD1222 COVID-19 vaccine.

V is TRBV10-1 and J is TRBJ1-5, with D tentatively TRBD1 (6 bases). Germline CDR1 reads WNHNN; CDR2 reads SYGVQD (reference sequence). Trimming left V 7 bases short and J 0 bases short, with 13 bases between. The CDR3 has 15 residues. The CDR3 here is CASTGGSYSNQPQHF. The DNA for the CDR3 is TGCGCCAGCACCGGGGGCAGCTATAGCAATCAGCCCCAGCATTTT.

This chain joins TRBV5-5 and TRBJ2-5; D is tentatively TRBD1 or TRBD2 (6 bases each). Germline lookup yields CDR1 SGHKS and CDR2 YYEKEE (reference sequence). This CDR3 is 16 amino acids long. The V end lost 1 base, the J end lost 7 bases, and 20 bases lay between the germline ends. This CDR3 is CASSLRGQAPFGTQYF. As DNA, the CDR3 is TGTGCCAGCAGCTTGCGGGGGCAGGCACCCTTCGGGACCCAGTACTTC.

V gene TRBV12-5 combines with J gene TRBJ1-1; no definite D call. This CDR3 region has 14 residues. Germline V gene sequence: CDR1 LGHNT, CDR2 FRNRAP. V was clipped by 6 bases and J by 1 base, with 12 bases between them. This CDR3 reads CASGARFKNTEAFF. The CDR3, as DNA: TGTGCTAGTGGCGCCCGCTTCAAGAACACTGAAGCTTTCTTT.

The gene calls are TRBV3-1 (or the pseudogene TRBV3-2) and TRBJ2-1; 10 nucleotides line up with TRBD2. The CDR3 totals 12 residues. From germline, CDR1 is LGHDT and CDR2 YNNKEL (reference sequence). The V segment lost 1 base and the J segment 12 bases; nucleotides outside the gene matches: 0. In DNA form, the CDR3 reads TGTGCCAGCAGCCAAGGGACTAGCGGGCAGTTCTTC. This gives the protein CASSQGTSGQFF.

This clone has only one observation. CDR3 region: CASSQGAGTGELFF. In nucleotides, the CDR3 is TGTGCCAGCAGCCAGGGGGCCGGCACCGGGGAGCTGTTTTTT. The rearrangement uses TRBV3-1 (or the pseudogene TRBV3-2) and TRBJ2-2; D might be TRBD1 (6 bases). CDR1 is LGHDT and CDR2 is YNNKEL in the germline V gene (reference sequence). Trimming took off 3 bases at V and 4 bases at J, with 9 bases between the two ends. The CDR3 consists of 14 residues.

The chain employs TRBV14 and TRBJ1-2; D gene unclear. The V gene's germline CDR1 is SGHDN and CDR2 FVKESK. The CDR3 has 17 amino acids. V lost 0 bases and J 9 bases, leaving 23 bases between the germline ends. CDR3 sequence: CASSQEGKTLLSDSYTF. The CDR3 DNA sequence: TGTGCCAGCAGCCAAGAAGGAAAAACTCTTCTATCTGACAGCTACACCTTC. Together with reference TRBV14 and TRBJ1-2, the CDR3 gives the full variable domain: EAGVTQFPSHSVIEKGQTVTLRCDPISGHDNLYWYRRVMGKEIKFLLHFVKESKQDESGMPNNRFLAERTGGTYSTLKVQPAELEDSGVYFCASSQEGKTLLSDSYTFGSGTRLTVV.

The genes are TRBV6-6 and TRBJ2-1, with D perhaps matching TRBD1 (6 bases). Trimming removed 4 bases from V and 2 bases from J, with 9 bases in between. The germline gives CDR1 MNHNY, CDR2 SVGAGI (reference sequence). The CDR3 runs 14 residues. In nucleotides, the CDR3 is TGTGCCAGCAGTTCCCCAGGGGCCTACAATGAGCAGTTCTTC. Amino acids: CASSSPGAYNEQFF.

This clone came up once. This chain links TRBV11-3 with TRBJ2-2; TRBD1 agrees at 10 bases. Germline loops: CDR1 SGHNT, CDR2 YENEEA. The junction had 11 bases not matched to a gene; V was cut back by 4 bases and J by 3 bases. The length of the CDR3 is 18 residues. CDR3 sequence reads: CASSSDRGLNQHTGELFF. In nucleotides, the CDR3 is TGTGCCAGCAGCTCCGACAGGGGGCTTAATCAACACACCGGGGAGCTGTTTTTT.

In the case of this clone: The same CDR3 is also encoded by other DNA sequences in this sample. The rearrangement links TRBV12-3 or TRBV12-4 to TRBJ1-1; maybe TRBD1 (5 bases). Trimming took off 2 bases at V and 8 bases at J, with 9 bases between the two ends. The CDR3 loop spans 12 amino acids. CDR3 sequence (DNA): TGTGCCAGCAGTTTAAGGGGTGGGGAAGCTTTCTTT. Residues: CASSLRGGEAFF.

CDR3 in amino acids: CASSEFHSSYNEQFF. CDR3 sequence (DNA): TGTGCCAGCAGTGAATTCCACAGCTCCTACAATGAGCAGTTCTTC. V gene TRBV25-1 combines with J gene TRBJ2-1, with D uncertain. The V gene lost 1 base and the J gene lost 0 bases, with 7 bases spanning the gap. The CDR3 length is 15 residues. Germline V gene data show CDR1 as MGHDK and CDR2 as SYGVNS.

J is TRBJ2-1 and V is TRBV27, with D possibly matching TRBD2 (7 bases). V was shortened by 7 bases and J by 8 bases, with 21 bases between the two germline ends. The germline V gene encodes CDR1 MNHEY and CDR2 SMNVEV (reference sequence). The CDR3 is made up of 15 amino acids. CDR3 in amino acids: CASNLGGATYDEQFF. CDR3 bases: TGTGCCAGCAACCTGGGGGGGGCGACTTACGATGAGCAGTTCTTC.

This sequence joins TRBV10-2 and TRBJ1-5; 7 bases align to TRBD1. With 3 bases clipped from V and 7 bases from J, the junction kept 3 bases outside the gene matches. The V gene's germline CDR1 is WSHSY and CDR2 SAAADI. The CDR3 sequence is 13 residues long. The CDR3 protein is CASSDDREQPQHF. CDR3 in DNA: TGCGCCAGCAGTGACGACAGGGAACAGCCCCAGCATTTT.

This clone was seen a single time. The rearrangement joins TRBV18 to TRBJ1-2; possible D gene TRBD1, 6 bases. Trimming removed 2 bases at V and 3 bases at J, with 13 bases between. Germline CDR1 and CDR2: KGHSH and LQKENI. This CDR3 spans 15 amino acids. DNA of the CDR3: TGTGCCAGCTCACCAAGGAGGACAGCTCACTATGGCTACACCTTC. Its translation: CASSPRRTAHYGYTF.

The chain uses TRBV7-8 and TRBJ1-5, with D perhaps matching TRBD1 (5 bases). V was cut by 2 bases and J by 4 bases, with 9 bases left in between. From germline, CDR1 is SGHVS and CDR2 FQNEAQ. The CDR3 totals 14 residues. CDR3 coding DNA: TGTGCCAGCAGCTTATTAGGGGTTAATCAGCCCCAGCATTTT. Translation: CASSLLGVNQPQHF.

The genes are TRBV27 and TRBJ1-4, with a weak D call TRBD1 (6 bases). Trimming pared 8 bases from V and 8 bases from J, leaving 33 bases between. CDR1 is MNHEY and CDR2 is SMNVEV in the germline V gene (reference sequence). CDR3 length: 19 amino acids. The CDR3 here is CASPSTNREQGGSEEKLFF. CDR3 DNA sequence: TGTGCCAGCCCATCCACTAACAGGGAACAGGGTGGGAGTGAGGAAAAACTGTTTTTT.

This clone was picked up one time. This rearrangement joins TRBV27 to TRBJ1-1, with 10 positions matching TRBD1. The CDR3 consists of 16 residues. The V and J ends lost 4 bases and 0 bases, in that order; junction bases with no gene match: 5. The germline CDR1 and CDR2 sequences are MNHEY and SMNVEV (reference sequence). The CDR3 loop is CASSSSDRGLNTEAFF. As DNA, the CDR3 is TGTGCCAGCAGTTCCAGCGACAGGGGGCTGAACACTGAAGCTTTCTTT.

The gene calls are TRBV19 and TRBJ2-3, with D unclear. The CDR3 is 13 residues long. V lost 3 bases and J lost 2, with 6 bases in between. Germline values: CDR1 LNHDA, CDR2 SQIVND (reference sequence). The DNA for the CDR3 is TGTGCCAGTAGTATTTGGAACACAGATACGCAGTATTTT. This sequence encodes CASSIWNTDTQYF.

The rearrangement links TRBV7-2 to TRBJ1-5; the D gene is possibly TRBD1 (5 bases). The CDR3 is made up of 13 amino acids. Between the trimmed V and J ends, which lost 5 bases and 9 bases, there was a span of 14 bases. In germline, CDR1 is SGHTA, CDR2 FQGNSA. CDR3 in DNA: TGTGCCAGCAGCCTTTCCCAACAGGTGCCCCAGCATTTT. This encodes CASSLSQQVPQHF.

In DNA, the CDR3 is TGTGCCAGCAGTGAAGCATTACAGGACTACAATGAGCAGTTCTTC. Residues: CASSEALQDYNEQFF. The chain combines TRBV6-1 with TRBJ2-1; maybe TRBD1 (5 bases). CDR1 and CDR2 (germline): MNHNS, SASEGT. The CDR3 sequence is 15 residues long. V lost 0 bases and J lost 3, with 9 bases in between.

In this sample, this clone turned up once. The CDR3 coding sequence is TGTGCCAGCAGTCCCCCGGGACGAGTCGACACTGAAGCTTTCTTT. It is translated as CASSPPGRVDTEAFF. The genes are TRBV7-9 and TRBJ1-1, with D maybe TRBD1 (5 bases). The CDR3 totals 15 residues. Trimming stripped 6 bases from V and 3 bases from J, with 17 bases between. Germline CDR1 is SEHNR and CDR2 is FQNEAQ (reference sequence).

The chain uses TRBV3-1 (or the pseudogene TRBV3-2) and TRBJ1-6, with no clear D. The germline V gene encodes CDR1 LGHDT and CDR2 YNNKEL (reference sequence). Trimming took off 1 base at V and 13 bases at J, with 11 bases between the two ends. The CDR3 has 13 residues. As DNA, the CDR3 is TGTGCCAGCAGCCAAGTTAACCACCAGCCCCTCCACTTT. Residues: CASSQVNHQPLHF.

The rearrangement links TRBV10-3 to TRBJ1-4, with 7 bases matching TRBD1. After removal of 3 bases from V and 11 bases from J, the junction contained 12 bases not matched to a gene. Germline lookup yields CDR1 ENHRY and CDR2 SYGVKD. The CDR3 runs to 15 residues. CDR3 amino acids: CAISEGGGPGGKLFF. CDR3 DNA sequence: TGTGCCATCAGTGAAGGAGGGGGCCCTGGCGGGAAACTGTTTTTT.

As to this clone: Distinct nucleotide sequences in the sample also encode this CDR3. This chain joins TRBV5-1 and TRBJ1-3, with D perhaps matching TRBD1 (6 bases). V was pared by 0 bases and J by 4 bases, with 8 bases between. There are 14 residues in the CDR3. Germline V gene lookup returns CDR1 SGHRS and CDR2 YFSETQ. The CDR3 DNA follows: TGCGCCAGCAGCTTGGGGACAGCCGGAAACACCATATATTTT. This codes for CASSLGTAGNTIYF.

The chain links TRBV7-9 to TRBJ1-5; TRBD1 might be the D (5 bases). This CDR3 is built from 14 residues. The germline V gene encodes CDR1 SEHNR and CDR2 FQNEAQ (reference sequence). Between the trimmed V and J ends, which lost 5 bases and 2 bases, there was a span of 10 bases. CDR3 protein: CASSPGGGNQPQHF. The CDR3 DNA sequence: TGTGCCAGCAGCCCCGGAGGGGGCAATCAGCCCCAGCATTTT.

The rearrangement joins TRBV4-1 to TRBJ1-1; D uncertain. The CDR3 runs to 13 residues. V was clipped by 0 bases and J by 4 bases, with 6 bases between them. From germline, CDR1 is MGHRA and CDR2 YSYEKL. The CDR3 protein is CASSQDHFTEAFF. CDR3 nucleotides: TGCGCCAGCAGCCAAGATCACTTCACTGAAGCTTTCTTT.

Concerning this clone itself: Other DNA sequences from this sample encode an identical CDR3 as well. The rearrangement uses TRBV19 and TRBJ2-7; no clear D. The CDR3 sequence is 13 residues long. V was shortened by 3 bases and J by 2 bases, with 8 bases between the two germline ends. Germline V CDR1 and CDR2: LNHDA, SQIVND (reference sequence). Here the CDR3 DNA reads TGTGCCAGTAGTATGGGGTCCCCCTACGAGCAGTACTTC. Translated, it gives CASSMGSPYEQYF.

The chain employs TRBV29-1 and TRBJ2-1; TRBD2 is a possible D gene (5 bases). The germline V and J ends were trimmed by 1 base and 8 bases, with 9 bases remaining between them. This CDR3 spans 12 amino acids. CDR1 and CDR2 from the germline V gene are SQVTM and ANQGSEA. CDR3 protein: CSVEAGLYEQFF. The DNA of the CDR3 is TGCAGCGTTGAAGCCGGACTCTATGAGCAGTTCTTC.

The rearrangement uses TRBV19 and TRBJ2-5; 7 bases map to TRBD1. Looked up from germline, CDR1 is LNHDA and CDR2 is SQIVND (reference sequence). CDR3 size: 15 residues. Trimming removed 6 bases from V and 0 bases from J; junction bases left unmatched: 7. The CDR3 loop reads CASSFTDRDQETQYF. In DNA form, the CDR3 reads TGTGCCAGTAGCTTTACCGACAGGGACCAAGAGACCCAGTACTTC.

J is TRBJ1-5 and V is TRBV4-2; D gene ambiguous. Deletions cut 1 base from V and 2 bases from J, with 6 bases between. The CDR3 is 14 residues long. Germline values: CDR1 LGHNA, CDR2 YNFKEQ. CDR3 region: CASSQGTGNQPQHF. DNA of the CDR3: TGTGCCAGCAGCCAAGGAACAGGCAATCAGCCCCAGCATTTT.

J is TRBJ1-1 and V is TRBV5-1; D is unresolved. Germline CDR1 SGHRS, CDR2 YFSETQ. The CDR3 spans 14 residues. The germline V and J ends were trimmed by 2 bases and 2 bases, with 10 bases remaining between them. Here the CDR3 reads CASSFWRANTEAFF. The CDR3 nucleotides read TGCGCCAGCAGCTTTTGGAGGGCTAACACTGAAGCTTTCTTT.